This section outlines one T cell receptor (beta chain) sequence together with its context. Its target is not known. The sample belongs to a study of cytomegalovirus exposure and HLA in healthy donors. On the study more broadly: Out of roughly 170 million T cells, an earlier analysis found over 90 million unique TCR beta sequences in total. Points from the study as a whole: In vitro experiments confirmed that three CMV-associated chains were specific for CMV antigens. The productive fraction for most TCR beta V segments was about 90% or about 30% in an earlier analysis. CMV serostatus alone was available as immune exposure information.

CDR1 is SEHNR and CDR2 is FQNEAQ in the germline V gene (reference sequence). Trimming cost V 6 bases and J 3 bases; bases outside gene matches: 3. CDR3 size: 14 residues. The PCR employed 60 Vbeta primers together with 13 Jbeta primers. Some clones are missing from TCRdb's copy, which holds only in-frame ones; the method was immunoSEQ multiplex PCR. The sample has under 110,000 clones, about 64% seen once. Specimen: PBMCs. The sequence was obtained from a female donor in good health and CMV-seronegative. This chain uses TRBV7-9 with TRBJ2-7; 12 nucleotides match TRBD2. For the CDR3, the DNA is TGTGCCAGCAGTCCGGGACTAGCGGGCTACGAGCAGTACTTC. Protein sequence: CASSPGLAGYEQYF.